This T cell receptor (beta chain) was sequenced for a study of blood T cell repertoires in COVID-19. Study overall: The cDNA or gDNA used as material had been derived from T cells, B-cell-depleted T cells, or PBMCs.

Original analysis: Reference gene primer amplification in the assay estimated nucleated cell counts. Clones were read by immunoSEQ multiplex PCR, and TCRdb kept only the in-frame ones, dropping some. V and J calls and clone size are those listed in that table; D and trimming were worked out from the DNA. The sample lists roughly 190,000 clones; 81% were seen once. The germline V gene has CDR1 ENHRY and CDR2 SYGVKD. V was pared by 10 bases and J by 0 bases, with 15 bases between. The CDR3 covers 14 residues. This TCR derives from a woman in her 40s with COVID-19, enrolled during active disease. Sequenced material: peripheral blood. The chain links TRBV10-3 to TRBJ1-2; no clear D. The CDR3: CATQEGSANYGYTF. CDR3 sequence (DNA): TGTGCCACCCAGGAGGGATCAGCTAACTATGGCTACACCTTC.